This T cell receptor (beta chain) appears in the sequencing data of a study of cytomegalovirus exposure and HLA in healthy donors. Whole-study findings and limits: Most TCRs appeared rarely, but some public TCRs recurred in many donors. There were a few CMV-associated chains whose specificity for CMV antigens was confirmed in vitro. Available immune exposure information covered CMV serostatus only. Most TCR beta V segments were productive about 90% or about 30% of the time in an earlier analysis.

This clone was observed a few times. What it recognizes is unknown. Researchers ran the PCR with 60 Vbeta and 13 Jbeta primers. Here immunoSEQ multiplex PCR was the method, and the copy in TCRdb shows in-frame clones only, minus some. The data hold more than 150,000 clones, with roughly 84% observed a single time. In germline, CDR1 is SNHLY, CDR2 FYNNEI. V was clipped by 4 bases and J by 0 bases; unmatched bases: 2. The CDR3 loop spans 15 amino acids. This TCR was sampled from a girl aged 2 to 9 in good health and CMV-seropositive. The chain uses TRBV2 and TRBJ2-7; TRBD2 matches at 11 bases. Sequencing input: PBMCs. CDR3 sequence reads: CASSGLAGYSYEQYF. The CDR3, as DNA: TGTGCCAGCAGTGGACTAGCGGGGTACTCCTACGAGCAGTACTTC.